The 27 T cell receptor beta chains listed next were all sequenced from one sample in a study of blood T cell repertoires in COVID-19. Clones were sequenced by immunoSEQ multiplex PCR, and TCRdb holds only the in-frame ones, with some missing. The sample holds about 250,000 clones; more than 70% are singletons and the top ten take approximately 5.5%. The sequenced sample consisted of peripheral blood. These receptors were taken from a woman at least 80 years old with COVID-19, enrolled during active disease.

The V and J genes are TRBV7-3 and TRBJ2-2; D remains ambiguous. V lost 3 bases and J lost 1, with 3 bases in between. From germline, CDR1 is SGHTA and CDR2 FQGTGA. The CDR3 runs to 13 residues. The CDR3 sequence is CASSFRNTGELFF. CDR3 bases: TGTGCCAGCAGCTTCAGGAACACCGGGGAGCTGTTTTTT.

Notes on this clone: Other nucleotide sequences in the sample specify the same CDR3. The genes are TRBV9 and TRBJ1-1; 10 bases agree with TRBD1. The CDR3 consists of 14 residues. V was clipped by 3 bases and J by 5 bases; unmatched bases: 4. CDR1 is SGDLS and CDR2 is YYNGEE in the germline V gene. CDR3 protein: CASSARDRGTEAFF. The CDR3 DNA reads as TGTGCCAGCAGCGCCCGGGACAGGGGAACTGAAGCTTTCTTT.

The chain has TRBV14 and TRBJ2-5; TRBD1 is a possible D gene (6 bases). There are 12 residues in the CDR3. Trimming shortened V by 3 bases and J by 5 bases, and 7 bases separated the two germline ends. Looked up from germline, CDR1 is SGHDN and CDR2 is FVKESK. DNA of the CDR3: TGTGCCAGCAGCCAGAGGGGGGAGACCCAGTACTTC. Encoded protein: CASSQRGETQYF.

The CDR3 spells CASSFTGVDTQYF. CDR3 DNA sequence: TGTGCCAGCAGCTTCACAGGGGTCGATACGCAGTATTTT. V is TRBV7-2 and J is TRBJ2-3, with 7 bases lining up with TRBD1. Germline CDR1 is SGHTA and CDR2 is FQGNSA. V trimming: 3 bases; J trimming: 6 bases; junction bases outside the gene matches: 3. This CDR3 comprises 13 residues.

The rearrangement links TRBV28 to TRBJ2-7; D perhaps matches TRBD2 (6 bases). The CDR3 length is 13 residues. The ends were cut back, 8 bases at V and 2 bases at J, with 13 bases in the middle. CDR1 is MDHEN and CDR2 is SYDVKM in the germline V gene. CDR3 residues: CASLLGGAYEQYF. The CDR3 DNA reads TGTGCCAGCCTATTGGGGGGAGCCTACGAGCAGTACTTC.

The chain recombines TRBV7-2 with TRBJ2-5; TRBD2 agrees at 12 bases. Germline V gene lookup returns CDR1 SGHTA and CDR2 FQGNSA. J was trimmed by 5 bases and V by 6 bases; bases with no gene match: 7. This CDR3 spans 15 amino acids. The DNA of the CDR3 is TGTGCCAGCAGGCTGCTAGCGGGGGGGCAGGAGACCCAGTACTTC. Encoded protein: CASRLLAGGQETQYF. Variable domain in full (rest from reference TRBV7-2 and TRBJ2-5): GAGVSQSPSNKVTEKGKDVELRCDPISGHTALYWYRQSLGQGLEFLIYFQGNSAPDKSGLPSDRFSAERTGGSVSTLTIQRTQQEDSAVYLCASRLLAGGQETQYFGPGTRLLVL.

The chain combines TRBV28 with TRBJ1-1; possible D gene TRBD1, 5 bases. CDR1 and CDR2 from the germline V gene are MDHEN and SYDVKM. Trimming removed 6 bases from V and 7 bases from J, with 18 bases in between. The length of the CDR3 is 14 residues. This CDR3 reads CASSRAGPQGEAFF. For the CDR3, the DNA is TGTGCCAGCAGCCGGGCGGGACCCCAGGGTGAAGCTTTCTTT. The variable domain in full, with the rest retrieved from reference TRBV28 and TRBJ1-1, is DVKVTQSSRYLVKRTGEKVFLECVQDMDHENMFWYRQDPGLGLRLIYFSYDVKMKEKGDIPEGYSVSREKKERFSLILESASTNQTSMYLCASSRAGPQGEAFFGQGTRLTVV.

The CDR3 here is CASSLVSYGYTF. The CDR3 DNA reads as TGTGCCAGCAGCTTAGTTAGCTATGGCTACACCTTC. The chain combines TRBV7-9 with TRBJ1-2, with D uncertain. V lost 1 base to trimming and J lost 4 bases, with 4 bases between them. This CDR3 spans 12 amino acids. The V gene's germline CDR1 is SEHNR and CDR2 FQNEAQ (reference sequence).

In DNA, the CDR3 is TGTGCCAGCAGCTTAGACGCTCCCGGGACAGGGATGGGCACTGAAGCTTTCTTT. Amino acids: CASSLDAPGTGMGTEAFF. The rearrangement uses TRBV7-2 and TRBJ1-1; TRBD1 aligns across 9 bases. This CDR3 is 18 amino acids long. Germline loops: CDR1 SGHTA, CDR2 FQGNSA. J lost 4 bases, V lost 1 base, and 13 bases had no gene match.

The rearrangement links TRBV28 to TRBJ1-4; the match to TRBD1 covers 7 bases. There are 15 residues in the CDR3. V shed 2 bases and J 8 bases; nucleotides not matched to a gene: 8. From germline, CDR1 is MDHEN and CDR2 SYDVKM. DNA for the CDR3: TGTGCCAGCAGTTTAGGAGGGGGCCTGGGAGAAAAACTGTTTTTT. Translating gives CASSLGGGLGEKLFF.

The chain couples TRBV15 to TRBJ2-7; 9 bases are shared with TRBD2. V lost 3 bases to trimming and J lost 8 bases; unmatched junction nucleotides: 8. The CDR3 is 14 amino acids. The germline V gene has CDR1 LNHNV and CDR2 YYDKDF (reference sequence). CDR3 in amino acids: CATSSRAGGNKQYF. The CDR3 nucleotides read TGTGCCACCAGCAGTAGAGCGGGGGGTAACAAGCAGTACTTC.

The chain carries TRBV11-2 and TRBJ2-1; no clear D gene. V lost 7 bases to trimming and J lost 8 bases, with 18 bases between them. The CDR3 has 14 residues. CDR1 and CDR2 (germline): SGHAT, FQNNGV. CDR3 loop: CASTLSAKVDEQFF. In DNA, the CDR3 is TGTGCCAGCACCTTGAGCGCCAAGGTCGATGAGCAGTTCTTC.

This chain links TRBV27 with TRBJ2-7, with 8 bases matching TRBD1. Germline loops: CDR1 MNHEY, CDR2 SMNVEV (reference sequence). The CDR3 consists of 13 residues. V was pared by 6 bases and J by 4 bases, with 5 bases of the junction left unmatched. CDR3 nucleotide sequence: TGTGCCAGCAGACAGGGGGTGGGGTACGAGCAGTACTTC. It codes for CASRQGVGYEQYF.

This chain uses TRBV29-1 with TRBJ1-2; TRBD1 matches 8 bases. Germline loops: CDR1 SQVTM, CDR2 ANQGSEA. Unmatched junction bases numbered 9, after V lost 8 bases and J lost 4 bases. The CDR3 contains 13 residues. Here the CDR3 reads CSCGQGLSYGYTF. For the CDR3, the DNA is TGCAGCTGTGGACAGGGTTTGAGCTATGGCTACACCTTC.

V gene TRBV6-1 combines with J gene TRBJ2-7; the D is unclear. The V end was cut by 0 bases, the J end by 0 bases, with 9 bases between. The CDR3 is made up of 15 amino acids. CDR1 MNHNS and CDR2 SASEGT come from the germline V gene. The CDR3 is CASSEAPWSSYEQYV. The CDR3 region has the DNA TGTGCCAGCAGTGAAGCCCCATGGAGCTCCTACGAGCAGTACGTC.

The rearrangement links TRBV3-1 (or the pseudogene TRBV3-2) to TRBJ2-7; possible D gene TRBD1, 5 bases. The CDR3 extends over 15 amino acids. Germline values: CDR1 LGHDT, CDR2 YNNKEL (reference sequence). V shed 1 base and J shed 1 base, with 11 bases lying between them. The CDR3 nucleotides read TGTGCCAGCAGCCAAGGCGTGGGGCTTTCCTACGAGCAGTACGTC. Protein sequence: CASSQGVGLSYEQYV.

CDR3 protein: CASSPTGGAGNEKLFF. CDR3 coding DNA: TGCGCCAGCAGCCCGACGGGGGGCGCGGGTAATGAAAAACTGTTTTTT. This chain links TRBV5-1 with TRBJ1-4; a weak D match, TRBD1 (6 bases). This CDR3 region has 16 residues. The V end was cut by 4 bases, the J end by 4 bases, with 17 bases between. Germline CDR1 SGHRS, CDR2 YFSETQ. Complete variable domain (other parts from reference TRBV5-1 and TRBJ1-4): KAGVTQTPRYLIKTRGQQVTLSCSPISGHRSVSWYQQTPGQGLQFLFEYFSETQRNKGNFPGRFSGRQFSNSRSEMNVSTLELGDSALYLCASSPTGGAGNEKLFFGSGTQLSVL.

For this clone: Additional DNA sequences in this sample encode the identical CDR3. The chain employs TRBV19 and TRBJ2-7; the D gene is possibly TRBD1 (6 bases). Trimming took off 1 base at V and 3 bases at J, with 7 bases between the two ends. The CDR3 runs 13 residues. Germline CDR1 reads LNHDA; CDR2 reads SQIVND (reference sequence). CDR3 protein: CASSIGRGYEQYV. CDR3 sequence (DNA): TGTGCCAGTAGTATAGGCAGGGGCTACGAGCAGTACGTC.

This chain joins TRBV4-3 and TRBJ1-1, with D uncertain. CDR3 length: 15 amino acids. Trimming stripped 0 bases from V and 2 bases from J, with 10 bases between. Germline V gene lookup returns CDR1 LGHNA and CDR2 YSLEER. The CDR3 is CASSQDFGLNTEAFF. The CDR3 nucleotides are TGCGCCAGCAGCCAAGATTTTGGACTCAACACTGAAGCTTTCTTT.

V usage is TRBV5-1 and J usage is TRBJ2-1; 8 bases agree with TRBD2. With V trimmed by 7 bases and J by 6 bases, 3 bases remained unmatched. Germline V gene data show CDR1 as SGHRS and CDR2 as YFSETQ. The CDR3 spans 12 residues. The CDR3 DNA reads as TGCGCCAGCGGACTAGCCGGCAATGAGCAGTTCTTC. Its translation is CASGLAGNEQFF.

The chain employs TRBV7-2 and TRBJ2-5; the match to TRBD2 covers 15 bases. The CDR3 runs to 16 residues. J gave up 4 bases and V 6 bases, and 6 bases lay outside the gene matches. Germline V CDR1 and CDR2: SGHTA, FQGNSA. The CDR3 reads CASSSGLAGGRETQYF. The CDR3 DNA follows: TGTGCCAGCAGTTCCGGACTAGCGGGGGGGCGAGAGACCCAGTACTTC.

CDR3 DNA sequence: TGTGCCAGCAGCTCCGGGACAGGGGGCAGTGGGGCCAACGTCCTGACTTTC. Its protein product is CASSSGTGGSGANVLTF. This chain links TRBV3-1 (or the pseudogene TRBV3-2) with TRBJ2-6, with 12 positions matching TRBD1. This CDR3 comprises 17 residues. CDR1 and CDR2 from the germline V gene are LGHDT and YNNKEL (reference sequence). The junction had 5 bases not matched to a gene; V was cut back by 5 bases and J by 3 bases.

This chain connects TRBV6-4 to TRBJ1-2; D gene uncertain. V shed 6 bases and J shed 4 bases, with 12 bases lying between them. Germline CDR1 MRHNA, CDR2 SNTAGT. This CDR3 region has 13 residues. This CDR3 is CASRATPGYGYTF. CDR3 bases: TGTGCCAGCAGGGCTACACCGGGCTATGGCTACACCTTC.

J is TRBJ1-4 and V is TRBV7-9, with D possibly being TRBD1 (6 bases). Germline V CDR1 and CDR2: SEHNR, FQNEAQ (reference sequence). The V gene lost 2 bases and the J gene lost 3 bases, with 10 bases spanning the gap. This CDR3 is 15 amino acids long. CDR3 region: CASSLPRGANEKLFF. In nucleotides, the CDR3 is TGTGCCAGCAGCTTACCCAGGGGAGCTAATGAAAAACTGTTTTTT.

The chain couples TRBV6-1 to TRBJ1-2; possible D gene TRBD1, 5 bases. CDR1 MNHNS and CDR2 SASEGT come from the germline V gene. The CDR3 is made up of 15 amino acids. Trimming stripped 1 base from V and 4 bases from J, with 13 bases between. This CDR3 is CASSEEGRKIYGYTF. CDR3 coding DNA: TGTGCCAGCAGTGAAGAGGGGCGGAAAATCTATGGCTACACCTTC.

The V call is TRBV7-7, the J call TRBJ2-5; D is possibly TRBD2 (6 bases). The CDR3 spans 13 residues. Trimming shortened V by 3 bases and J by 2 bases, and 7 bases separated the two germline ends. Germline V gene sequence: CDR1 SSHAT, CDR2 FNYEAQ (reference sequence). CDR3 DNA sequence: TGTGCCAGCAGCTTCGGGGGACAAGAGACCCAGTACTTC. Its translation: CASSFGGQETQYF.

The chain carries TRBV3-1 (or the pseudogene TRBV3-2) and TRBJ2-3; no definite D call. Trimming took off 4 bases at V and 0 bases at J, with 8 bases between the two ends. Germline V CDR1 and CDR2: LGHDT, YNNKEL (reference sequence). CDR3 length: 14 residues. CDR3 loop: CASSPQTSTDTQYF. CDR3 bases: TGTGCCAGCAGCCCCCAGACTAGCACAGATACGCAGTATTTT.